These T cell receptor beta chains were read from a single sample in a study of T cells after yellow fever vaccination. TCRdb passed the 5' RACE reads through MiXCR, listing each CDR3 protein once. The sample lists roughly 30,000 distinct CDR3 sequences; more than 9% were seen once. The sequencing here drew on PBMCs, either bulk or a sorted T-cell subset (CD4+, CD8+, memory, or dextramer-sorted; not recorded which), taken less than 16 days after the first yellow fever vaccination. These receptors were obtained from a man between 18 and 29 years old who received the YFV17D yellow fever vaccine. CDR3s include the opening cysteine and the closing phenylalanine or tryptophan. The D gene is left open where the match is weak. Clone size is stated in some rows and not others, as once, few, many or a class when expanded.

V,J,size,D,DNA,CDR3
TRBV20-1,TRBJ1-6,NA,NA,TGCAGTGCTAGAGGCCGGGCTCGGAGCTCCTATAATTCACCCCTCCACTTT,CSARGRARSSYNSPLHF
TRBV15,TRBJ1-2,few,NA,TGTGCCACCAGCAGAGATAGAGGACTGGGGGCGCGGTATGGCTACACCTTC,CATSRDRGLGARYGYTF
TRBV9,TRBJ2-7,NA,NA,TGTGCCAGCAGCCCCCGAGACAGGCTCCACTACGAGCAGTACTTC,CASSPRDRLHYEQYF
TRBV19,TRBJ2-1,many,NA,TGTGCCAGTAGTAGACACACGCTTGTCAATGAGCAGTTCTTC,CASSRHTLVNEQFF
TRBV7-2,TRBJ2-5,NA,TRBD2,TGTGCCAGCAGCTCCCCGGGGGGGCCAGGGGAGACCCAGTACTTC,CASSSPGGPGETQYF
TRBV4-2,TRBJ2-3,many,NA,TGTGCCAGCAGCCCGGGGAGTGGGCTGCACTTCACAGATACGCAGTATTTT,CASSPGSGLHFTDTQYF
TRBV4-3,TRBJ1-4,many,NA,TGCGCCAGCAGCCAAGATCTCGGTCAGGGACTGGTGTTGTTTTTT,CASSQDLGQGLVLFF
TRBV4-1,TRBJ2-7,many,NA,TGCGCCAGCAGCCAAGAGGAGGGGGCGAGGAACGAGCAGTACTTC,CASSQEEGARNEQYF
TRBV18,TRBJ2-7,many,TRBD2,TGTGCCAGCTCACCGATTAGGACTAGCGACTACGAGCAGTACTTC,CASSPIRTSDYEQYF
TRBV7-2,TRBJ2-1,NA,NA,TGTGCCAGCAGCTTATCCGGGGGTAGCAATGAGAAGTTCTTC,CASSLSGGSNEKFF
TRBV14,TRBJ2-1,NA,TRBD2,TGTGCCTCGGGGGGACTATACAATGAGCAGTTCTTC,CASGGLYNEQFF
TRBV13,TRBJ2-7,many,NA,TGTGCCAGCAGCTCGATCGACCGATACGAGCAGTACTTC,CASSSIDRYEQYF
TRBV20-1,TRBJ1-5,many,TRBD1,TGCAGTGCTAGAAGGGCTGACAGGGAGGGCAATCAGCCCCAGCATTTT,CSARRADREGNQPQHF
TRBV6-5,TRBJ1-6,many,NA,TGTGCCAGCAGCCCCTCCTGGAATAATTCACCCCTCCACTTT,CASSPSWNNSPLHF
TRBV18,TRBJ1-1,many,TRBD1,TGTGCCAGCTCTGGGAGTGACAGGGGGGCTTTCTTT,CASSGSDRGAFF
TRBV7-2,TRBJ1-5,many,NA,TGTGCCAGCAGCCCCAAGGTGGGGGCGGACGATCAGCCCCAGCATTTT,CASSPKVGADDQPQHF
TRBV10-2,TRBJ2-5,many,NA,TGCGCCAGCAGTGAGTCGTTGGGGCGAAAGACCCAGTACTTC,CASSESLGRKTQYF
TRBV27,TRBJ2-5,many,NA,TGTGCCAGCAGTTTAAAGGCGGGGGCAAGTCTGACAGAGACCCAGTACTTC,CASSLKAGASLTETQYF
TRBV14,TRBJ2-7,many,NA,TGTGCCAGCAGCCAAGTTGCGGCCTACGAGCAGTACTTC,CASSQVAAYEQYF
TRBV20-1,TRBJ1-4,many,NA,TGCAGTGCCGGACCGGGGGAAAAACTGTTTTTT,CSAGPGEKLFF
TRBV29-1,TRBJ2-3,NA,TRBD2,TGCAGCGTTGAAGTCTGGAGCGGGGGCCAAAGCACAGATACGCAGTATTTT,CSVEVWSGGQSTDTQYF
TRBV5-1,TRBJ1-3,many,TRBD1,TGCGCCAGCAGTTTTTCACCGGGACAGGACTCTGGAAACACCATATATTTT,CASSFSPGQDSGNTIYF
TRBV12-3/TRBV12-4,TRBJ2-1,many,NA,TGTGCCAGCAGCCTAGGATTCAATGAGCAGTTCTTC,CASSLGFNEQFF
TRBV5-1,TRBJ2-5,many,NA,TGCGCCAGCAGCTTGGGGACGTCAAAAGAGACCCAGTACTTC,CASSLGTSKETQYF
TRBV9,TRBJ2-6,many,NA,TGTGCCAGCAGCCCGCGCCTAGACAGTCCCTCTGGGGCCAACGTCCTGACTTTC,CASSPRLDSPSGANVLTF
TRBV6-5,TRBJ2-3,many,NA,TGTGCCAGCAGTACGGGGCAGTCTCCGGATACGCAGTATTTT,CASSTGQSPDTQYF
TRBV10-2,TRBJ2-6,many,NA,TGCGCCAGCAGTGATCTTTTGTTCTCTGGGGCCAACGTCCTGACTTTC,CASSDLLFSGANVLTF
TRBV5-4,TRBJ2-3,many,NA,TGTGCCAGCAGCGCGGGGACGGATGCTAGCACAGATACGCAGTATTTT,CASSAGTDASTDTQYF
TRBV4-3,TRBJ2-6,many,TRBD1,TGCGCCAGCAGCCAAGAGGGACAGTCTGGGGCCAACGTCCTGACTTTC,CASSQEGQSGANVLTF
TRBV7-8,TRBJ2-1,many,TRBD2,TGTGCCAGCAGCCTCGGGGCTAGCGGGGGTTGGAATGAGCAGTTCTTC,CASSLGASGGWNEQFF
TRBV27,TRBJ2-4,many,NA,TGTGCCAGCGCTTCGTCAGACCCGTCGGGACACCAGTACTTC,CASASSDPSGHQYF
TRBV7-3,TRBJ2-3,NA,NA,TGTGCCAGCAGCGCCGCCGGGACCCTCAATACGCAGTATTTT,CASSAAGTLNTQYF
TRBV6-1,TRBJ2-6,many,NA,TGTGCCTGTAGGACAGACCTAGCTGGGGCCAACGTCCTGACTTTC,CACRTDLAGANVLTF
TRBV6-1,TRBJ2-1,NA,TRBD2,TGTGCCAGCAGTGAAGGACTAGCGGGGAACAATGAGCAGTTCTTC,CASSEGLAGNNEQFF
TRBV19,TRBJ1-5,many,NA,TGTGCCAGTAGTTGGGCGGACATGGGCAATCAGCCCCAGCATTTT,CASSWADMGNQPQHF
TRBV20-1,TRBJ1-4,many,NA,TGCAGTGCTAGGGGGGGGCAGGAAAAACTGTTTTTT,CSARGGQEKLFF
TRBV28,TRBJ1-5,many,TRBD1,TGTGCCAGCAGTTCCTCGACAGGGGGAGGGAATCAGCCCCAGCATTTT,CASSSSTGGGNQPQHF
TRBV7-9,TRBJ2-1,many,TRBD2,TGTGCCAGCAGCGCCGGACTAGCGGGGATCAATGAGCAGTTCTTC,CASSAGLAGINEQFF
TRBV11-1,TRBJ2-2,many,NA,TGTGCCAGCAGCGGTACAGGGACGATTCCCGGGGAGCTGTTTTTT,CASSGTGTIPGELFF
TRBV4-2,TRBJ1-1,many,NA,TGTGCCATTTCAACCGCTGGAGGAAATGAAGCTTTCTTT,CAISTAGGNEAFF